This passage covers 23 T cell receptor beta chains from one sample sequenced in a study of blood T cell repertoires in COVID-19. Generated by immunoSEQ multiplex PCR, the TCRdb table keeps only in-frame clones and is missing some. The sample carries 250,000 or so clones, around 85% recorded once. The sample taken for sequencing was peripheral blood. The receptors were gathered from a woman in her fifties or sixties with active or convalescent COVID-19.

This chain connects TRBV19 to TRBJ2-7; 12 positions match TRBD2. CDR1 LNHDA and CDR2 SQIVND come from the germline V gene (reference sequence). After removal of 7 bases from V and 3 bases from J, the junction contained 7 bases not matched to a gene. This CDR3 contains 15 residues. Here the CDR3 reads CASTQRTSGVYEQYF. Written as DNA, the CDR3 is TGTGCCAGTACCCAGAGGACTAGCGGGGTCTACGAGCAGTACTTC.

This clone turned up a few times. V is TRBV9 and J is TRBJ1-1; D is uncertain. The ends were cut back, 3 bases at V and 0 bases at J, with 9 bases in the middle. CDR3 size: 14 residues. In germline, CDR1 is SGDLS, CDR2 YYNGEE. The CDR3 DNA reads TGTGCCAGCAGCGCGGGAAGATTGAACACTGAAGCTTTCTTT. Amino acids: CASSAGRLNTEAFF.

The chain combines TRBV30 with TRBJ1-1, with D maybe TRBD1 (6 bases). CDR1 and CDR2 from the germline V gene are GTSNPN and SVGIG (reference sequence). The ends were cut back, 3 bases at V and 4 bases at J, with 18 bases in the middle. The CDR3 runs 15 residues. The CDR3 sequence: CAWRLPDRDVTEAFF. In DNA form, the CDR3 reads TGTGCCTGGAGGTTGCCGGACAGAGATGTCACTGAAGCTTTCTTT.

The rearrangement links TRBV28 to TRBJ2-5; 7 positions agree with TRBD2. The CDR3 runs to 19 residues. J was trimmed by 2 bases and V by 7 bases; bases with no gene match: 22. Looked up from germline, CDR1 is MDHEN and CDR2 is SYDVKM. The CDR3 coding sequence is TGTGCCAGCACACGCGGGGGACCCTCGTCCCGCGTGTGGCAAGAGACCCAGTACTTC. It codes for CASTRGGPSSRVWQETQYF.

This chain joins TRBV2 and TRBJ1-1, with 7 nucleotides matching TRBD1. The CDR3 extends over 13 amino acids. V shed 6 bases and J 7 bases; nucleotides not matched to a gene: 8. Looked up from germline, CDR1 is SNHLY and CDR2 is FYNNEI. The CDR3 is CASRGDRNLEAFF. CDR3 nucleotides: TGTGCCAGCAGGGGGGACAGAAACCTTGAAGCTTTCTTT.

V and J are TRBV27 and TRBJ2-7; 7 bases are a match to TRBD1. V shed 1 base and J 6 bases; nucleotides not matched to a gene: 12. The CDR3 loop spans 16 amino acids. CDR1 is MNHEY, CDR2 SMNVEV, per germline (reference sequence). The CDR3 region has the DNA TGTGCCAGCAGTTTATTTCGGACAGGCTCGAGGACCGAGCAGTACTTC. Translation gives CASSLFRTGSRTEQYF.

This clone came up a few times. In DNA form, the CDR3 reads TGTGCCAGCAGCGCCCTAGCGGGGAACACCGGGGAGCTGTTTTTT. Translation: CASSALAGNTGELFF. V is TRBV9 and J is TRBJ2-2; 8 nucleotides match TRBD2. The trim removed 3 bases at V and 1 base at J, leaving 2 bases unmatched. The CDR3 runs to 15 residues. Germline CDR1 is SGDLS and CDR2 is YYNGEE.

V gene TRBV7-9 combines with J gene TRBJ2-7, with 10 bases that match TRBD2. The V and J ends lost 1 base and 1 base, in that order; junction bases with no gene match: 1. The V gene's germline CDR1 is SEHNR and CDR2 FQNEAQ (reference sequence). The CDR3 is 15 residues long. The CDR3 DNA sequence: TGTGCCAGCAGCTTAGTACTAGCGGGGTCCTACGAGCAGTACGTC. This gives the protein CASSLVLAGSYEQYV.

CDR3 bases: TGTGCCAGCAGTTTATCTAGGGGGCTGTGGACTGAAGCTTTCTTT. It translates to CASSLSRGLWTEAFF. V usage is TRBV27 and J usage is TRBJ1-1; TRBD1 aligns across 7 bases. CDR3 size: 15 residues. Germline assignment: CDR1 MNHEY and CDR2 SMNVEV (reference sequence). V was pared by 0 bases and J by 5 bases, with 6 bases of the junction left unmatched.

The rearrangement links TRBV19 to TRBJ2-1; no firm D call. Germline V CDR1 and CDR2: LNHDA, SQIVND (reference sequence). The CDR3 is 13 amino acids. V was cut by 3 bases and J by 4 bases, with 7 bases left in between. The CDR3 region is CASSIMRYNEQFF. CDR3 nucleotides: TGTGCCAGTAGTATTATGAGGTACAATGAGCAGTTCTTC.

The chain is built from TRBV5-1 and TRBJ1-1, with 8 bases matching TRBD1. This CDR3 spans 15 amino acids. Trimming at V came to 4 bases and at J to 1 base, leaving 6 bases not matched to a gene. Germline V gives CDR1 SGHRS, CDR2 YFSETQ. CDR3 in amino acids: CASSPDGQGNTEAFF. The CDR3 bases are TGCGCCAGCAGCCCCGACGGACAGGGGAACACTGAAGCTTTCTTT.

V and J are TRBV6-1 and TRBJ2-7; D is unresolved. The CDR3 has 12 residues. CDR1 and CDR2 (germline): MNHNS, SASEGT. The V end was cut by 0 bases, the J end by 6 bases, with 6 bases between. CDR3 amino acids: CASSEARREQYV. DNA of the CDR3: TGTGCCAGCAGTGAAGCCAGGCGCGAGCAGTACGTC.

V and J are TRBV5-1 and TRBJ2-2; 8 bases are shared with TRBD1. CDR3 length equals 16 residues. J gave up 2 bases and V 0 bases, and 3 bases lay outside the gene matches. Germline V gene data show CDR1 as SGHRS and CDR2 as YFSETQ. The CDR3 reads CASSLDPGGNTGELFF. CDR3 DNA sequence: TGCGCCAGCAGCTTGGATCCAGGGGGCAACACCGGGGAGCTGTTTTTT.

V usage is TRBV30 and J usage is TRBJ2-1; 8 nucleotides line up with TRBD2. The CDR3 runs to 15 residues. The J segment lost 5 bases and the V segment lost 0 bases, leaving 6 bases of the junction unmatched. Per germline, CDR1 GTSNPN and CDR2 SVGIG (reference sequence). CDR3 in DNA: TGTGCCTGGAGTGTACTACTTAGCGGGGACAATGAGCAGTTCTTC. It specifies CAWSVLLSGDNEQFF.

This chain joins TRBV11-3 and TRBJ2-1, with 8 bases lining up with TRBD2. The CDR3 is made up of 14 amino acids. Germline CDR1 is SGHNT and CDR2 is YENEEA. The ends lost 3 bases at V and 5 bases at J; junction bases unmatched: 3. CDR3 residues: CASSLTSANNEQFF. CDR3 DNA: TGTGCCAGCAGCTTGACTAGCGCAAACAATGAGCAGTTCTTC. Based on the CDR3 plus reference TRBV11-3 and TRBJ2-1, the full variable domain is EAGVVQSPRYKIIEKKQPVAFWCNPISGHNTLYWYLQNLGQGPELLIRYENEEAVDDSQLPKDRFSAERLKGVDSTLKIQPAELGDSAVYLCASSLTSANNEQFFGPGTRLTVL.

The CDR3 DNA reads TGTGCCAGCAGCTTTTCGGGGTTTTTGAACACTGAAGCTTTCTTT. It specifies CASSFSGFLNTEAFF. J is TRBJ1-1 and V is TRBV7-2; the D is unclear. The germline V and J ends were trimmed by 3 bases and 0 bases, with 11 bases remaining between them. Germline CDR1 is SGHTA and CDR2 is FQGNSA. This CDR3 comprises 15 residues.

The chain is built from TRBV3-1 (or the pseudogene TRBV3-2) and TRBJ2-1, with D possibly being TRBD2 (6 bases). Germline values: CDR1 LGHDT, CDR2 YNNKEL (reference sequence). Trimming left V 5 bases short and J 6 bases short, with 20 bases between. This CDR3 is 16 amino acids long. The CDR3 reads CASSVPLATRGNEQFF. In nucleotides, the CDR3 is TGTGCCAGCAGCGTACCCCTAGCGACTAGGGGCAATGAGCAGTTCTTC.

The CDR3 spells CASSYGGTGGQHEAFF. The CDR3 coding sequence is TGTGCCAGCAGTTACGGGGGGACAGGGGGCCAACATGAAGCTTTCTTT. V usage is TRBV28 and J usage is TRBJ1-1, with 12 bases aligning to TRBD1. CDR1 and CDR2 (germline): MDHEN, SYDVKM. This CDR3 contains 16 residues. Unmatched junction bases numbered 10, after V lost 4 bases and J lost 7 bases.

The rearrangement uses TRBV6-6 and TRBJ2-7; D uncertain. V was trimmed by 5 bases and J by 2 bases, leaving 7 bases between them. CDR3 length: 12 residues. Germline V gives CDR1 MNHNY, CDR2 SVGAGI (reference sequence). The CDR3 bases are TGTGCCAGCAGTGGGCTTACCTACGAGCAGTACGTC. Translated, it gives CASSGLTYEQYV.

The rearrangement links TRBV19 to TRBJ1-1; possibly TRBD1 for D (6 bases). The V end lost 4 bases, the J end lost 4 bases, and 16 bases lay between the germline ends. Germline CDR1 LNHDA, CDR2 SQIVND (reference sequence). The CDR3 consists of 15 residues. The CDR3 nucleotides are TGTGCCAGTAGTAGAGGCTGGGGGCGAGGCACTGAAGCTTTCTTT. Translated, it gives CASSRGWGRGTEAFF.

The chain recombines TRBV11-3 with TRBJ2-1; TRBD2 matches 7 bases. After removal of 8 bases from V and 7 bases from J, the junction contained 5 bases not matched to a gene. CDR3 length: 12 amino acids. CDR1 and CDR2 (germline): SGHNT, YENEEA. CDR3 DNA: TGTGCCAGCGGGAGGGCCCTAAATGAGCAGTTCTTC. Amino acids: CASGRALNEQFF.

This chain joins TRBV30 and TRBJ2-5; TRBD2 might be the D (6 bases). The CDR3 totals 15 residues. Per the germline V gene, CDR1 is GTSNPN and CDR2 is SVGIG (reference sequence). The V end lost 2 bases, the J end lost 2 bases, and 15 bases lay between the germline ends. The DNA for the CDR3 is TGTGCCTGGAGTCCACTGTGGAGGGCGCAAGAGACCCAGTACTTC. Amino acids: CAWSPLWRAQETQYF.

This chain joins TRBV3-1 (or the pseudogene TRBV3-2) and TRBJ1-3; D possibly corresponds to TRBD1 (6 bases). CDR3 length: 15 residues. V was cut by 1 base and J by 4 bases, with 11 bases left in between. From germline, CDR1 is LGHDT and CDR2 YNNKEL (reference sequence). In nucleotides, the CDR3 is TGTGCCAGCAGCCAAGGACAGGTGCCCGGAAACACCATATATTTT. Its translation is CASSQGQVPGNTIYF.